This T cell receptor beta chain was captured in a study of T-cell memory formation after mild COVID-19. Study findings and constraints: CD4+ contracting clones lay mainly in CM and EM, CD8+ ones in EMRA. Pre-infection memory already had some responding clones, implying cross-reactive memory joined. CD4/CD8 balance held among clones contracting day 15 to 85, and later expanders leaned CD4+.

A few counts support this clonotype. Its antigen is undetermined. The junction departs from the called germline gene at one end, perhaps through a read error. 5'RACE with constant-segment primers yielded barcoded, UMI-tagged TCR alpha and TCR beta cDNA libraries. MiXCR was run by TCRdb on the 5' RACE reads, yielding one entry per CDR3 protein. The table shows 250,000 to 350,000 distinct CDR3 sequences, with approximately 19% occurring only once. Germline V gene lookup returns CDR1 SGHRS and CDR2 YFSETQ. This CDR3 region has 14 residues. The receptor was derived from a man between 18 and 29 years old who had mild COVID-19 (a few samples of this study predate the infection). Cell type and time point are not known. Source material: PBMCs or a T cell subset sorted from them (not recorded which). The rearrangement links TRBV5-1 to TRBJ1-1, with D possibly being TRBD1 (5 bases). The CDR3 loop reads CASSSGTGNTEAFF. The CDR3 DNA follows: TGTGCCAGCAGTTCCGGGACCGGGAACACTGAAGCTTTCTTT.